This TCR beta chain stems from a study of T-cell reconstitution after alpha-beta-depleted transplantation in children. As it was prepared, the TCRbeta library received unique molecular identifiers. In TCRdb, the PCR reads were re-called with MiXCR into one record per CDR3 protein. Among 350,000 to 400,000 distinct CDR3 sequences, 20% were seen once, and the ten largest hold around 3.9%. The germline gives CDR1 SGHDT, CDR2 YYEEEE. This CDR3 comprises 16 residues. V was cut by 2 bases and J by 0 bases, with 11 bases left in between. This clonotype came up a few times. The chain is built from TRBV5-6 and TRBJ2-2; the D is unclear. This clonotype was sampled from a human donor who donated a stem cell graft to a child with acute myeloid leukemia. The sample consisted of PBMCs from the stem cell graft donor, taken from the stem cell graft. CDR3 protein: CASSFDPNANTGELFF. DNA for the CDR3: TGTGCCAGCAGCTTTGATCCTAACGCGAACACCGGGGAGCTGTTTTTT. Supplemented by reference TRBV5-6 and TRBJ2-2, the full variable domain reads DAGVTQSPTHLIKTRGQQVTLRCSPKSGHDTVSWYQQALGQGPQFIFQYYEEEERQRGNFPDRFSGHQFPNYSSELNVNALLLGDSALYLCASSFDPNANTGELFFGEGSRLTVL.